This is a list of T cell receptor beta chains from one sample in a study of T cells in tuberculosis. Repertoires were generated with immunoSEQ multiplex PCR, while TCRdb's copy carries only in-frame clones and drops some. The data show about 30,000 clones, with around 92% seen just once and around 7% held by the top ten. The sample here was PBMCs, taken at tuberculosis diagnosis. These receptors came from an adult with tuberculosis. Both conserved end residues are part of each CDR3. D genes are given only for firm matches. Size is stated for part of the rows, as once, few or many counts, or as a class when the clone is expanded.

clone_size j_call d_call cdr3_length v_call cdr3_aa cdr3_nt
NA TRBJ1-5 NA 16 TRBV19 CASSIDLGTENQPQHF TGTGCCAGTAGTATAGATCTCGGAACAGAGAATCAGCCCCAGCATTTT
NA TRBJ1-1 NA 13 TRBV7-3 CASSPQGSTEAFF TGTGCCAGCAGCCCACAGGGTAGCACTGAAGCTTTCTTT
NA TRBJ2-7 TRBD2 13 TRBV9 CASSTTSGYEQYF TGTGCCAGCAGCACCACTAGCGGCTACGAGCAGTACTTC
few TRBJ1-5 TRBD1 14 TRBV29-1 CSVEGTGYDQPQHF TGCAGCGTTGAAGGGACAGGGTATGATCAGCCCCAGCATTTT
NA TRBJ1-1 NA 16 TRBV10-1 CASSDYPAGLNTEAFF TGCGCCAGCAGTGATTATCCGGCGGGATTGAACACTGAAGCTTTCTTT
NA TRBJ1-4 TRBD1 18 TRBV5-6 CASNLRTIRTGRGEKLFF TGTGCCAGCAACTTGCGGACTATCCGGACAGGGCGAGGTGAAAAACTGTTTTTT
NA TRBJ1-1 NA 13 TRBV5-1 CASSLTVLTEAFF TGCGCCAGCAGCTTGACAGTTCTTACTGAAGCTTTCTTT
few TRBJ2-7 NA 14 TRBV7-3 CASSLRIELYEQYF TGTGCCAGCAGCCTCAGGATCGAGCTCTACGAGCAGTACTTC
NA TRBJ1-4 NA 14 TRBV9 CASSPSWSNEKLFF TGTGCCAGCAGCCCCTCATGGAGTAATGAAAAACTGTTTTTT
NA TRBJ1-5 TRBD1 15 TRBV28 CASSMGQLSNQPQHF TGTGCCAGCAGCATGGGACAGCTTAGCAATCAGCCCCAGCATTTT
NA TRBJ2-7 TRBD1 13 TRBV5-1 CASSHDRVAEQYF TGCGCCAGCAGTCATGACAGGGTGGCCGAGCAGTACTTC
NA TRBJ1-1 NA 14 TRBV29-1 CSVPRGGAGTEAFF TGCAGCGTCCCCCGTGGGGGGGCGGGAACTGAAGCTTTCTTT
NA TRBJ2-7 NA 14 TRBV7-8 CASSLVDSSYEQYF TGTGCCAGCAGCTTGGTGGACAGCAGCTACGAGCAGTACTTC
once TRBJ1-3 NA 13 TRBV2 CASSTGSGNTIYF TGTGCCAGCAGCACAGGGTCTGGAAACACCATATATTTT
NA TRBJ2-2 NA 14 TRBV11-1 CASSYDRNTGELFF TGTGCCAGCAGCTACGACAGGAACACCGGGGAGCTGTTTTTT
NA TRBJ2-2 TRBD1 15 TRBV27 CASSRTGVNTGELFF TGTGCCAGCAGTCGGACAGGGGTGAACACCGGGGAGCTGTTTTTT
few TRBJ1-1 NA 13 TRBV18 CASSPEVITEAFF TGTGCCAGCTCACCAGAGGTGATCACTGAAGCTTTCTTT
NA TRBJ2-2 NA 11 TRBV6-1 CASKNTGELFF TGTGCCAGTAAAAACACCGGGGAGCTGTTTTTT
NA TRBJ2-7 TRBD2 15 TRBV12-5 CASGASSGRAYEQYF TGTGCTAGTGGGGCATCTAGCGGGAGAGCCTACGAGCAGTACTTC
NA TRBJ1-1 NA 15 TRBV11-2 CASSLQGTRQTEAFF TGTGCCAGCAGCCTTCAGGGAACCCGCCAAACTGAAGCTTTCTTT
NA TRBJ2-7 TRBD2 15 TRBV28 CASSTLAGVSYEQYF TGTGCCAGCAGTACCCTCGCGGGAGTGTCCTACGAGCAGTACTTC
NA TRBJ1-1 NA 14 TRBV2 CASSVARGNTEAFF TGTGCCAGCAGTGTGGCCAGGGGGAACACTGAAGCTTTCTTT
once TRBJ1-3 NA 14 TRBV5-1 CASSKWTAGNTIYF TGCGCCAGCAGCAAGTGGACAGCCGGAAACACCATATATTTT
NA TRBJ2-2 NA 16 TRBV5-1 CASSLRRSANTGELFF TGCGCCAGCAGCTTGAGGAGATCCGCGAACACCGGGGAGCTGTTTTTT
NA TRBJ1-2 NA 11 TRBV27 CASHTAYGYTF TGTGCCAGCCATACAGCCTATGGCTACACCTTC
NA TRBJ2-7 NA 14 TRBV15 CATSRRRVSYEQYF TGTGCCACCAGCAGGAGACGGGTCTCCTACGAGCAGTACTTC
NA TRBJ2-7 NA 16 TRBV7-6 CASSLVGGRGSYEQYF TGTGCCAGCAGCTTAGTGGGTGGGAGAGGGTCCTACGAGCAGTACTTC
once TRBJ2-7 NA 17 TRBV11-2 CASSPTGGITQFYEQYF TGTGCCAGCAGCCCCACGGGCGGGATTACCCAATTCTACGAGCAGTACTTC
NA TRBJ2-3 TRBD1 15 TRBV9 CASSVAGGRTDTQYF TGTGCCAGCAGCGTAGCAGGGGGAAGAACAGATACGCAGTATTTT
NA TRBJ2-7 NA 14 TRBV11-2 CASSLTVPSYEQYF TGTGCCAGCAGCTTAACAGTACCCTCATACGAGCAGTACTTC
NA TRBJ1-1 NA 13 TRBV6-6 CASSYELNTEAFF TGTGCCAGCAGCTACGAGCTGAACACTGAAGCTTTCTTT
NA TRBJ1-1 NA 13 TRBV9 CASSVGAAYEAFF TGTGCCAGCAGCGTAGGGGCAGCCTATGAAGCTTTCTTT
NA TRBJ2-2 TRBD1 15 TRBV7-8 CASSRWTGSTGELFF TGTGCCAGCAGCCGCTGGACAGGGAGCACCGGGGAGCTGTTTTTT
NA TRBJ2-2 TRBD2 17 TRBV5-6 CASSVFTSAIVTGELFF TGTGCCAGCAGTGTGTTCACTAGCGCGATAGTCACCGGGGAGCTGTTTTTT
NA TRBJ2-7 NA 13 TRBV19 CATGRVSGDEQYF TGTGCCACTGGGCGAGTTTCAGGGGACGAGCAGTACTTC
once TRBJ2-1 TRBD2 17 TRBV11-3 CASSSLAGVSPGNEQFF TGTGCCAGCAGCTCTCTAGCGGGAGTCTCCCCCGGGAATGAGCAGTTCTTC
NA TRBJ1-1 NA 14 TRBV30 CAWRDEGAGSEAFF TGTGCCTGGAGAGATGAGGGCGCTGGGTCTGAAGCTTTCTTT
NA TRBJ1-3 NA 15 TRBV19 CASSILRLSGNTIYF TGTGCCAGTAGTATCTTACGTCTTTCCGGGAACACCATATATTTT